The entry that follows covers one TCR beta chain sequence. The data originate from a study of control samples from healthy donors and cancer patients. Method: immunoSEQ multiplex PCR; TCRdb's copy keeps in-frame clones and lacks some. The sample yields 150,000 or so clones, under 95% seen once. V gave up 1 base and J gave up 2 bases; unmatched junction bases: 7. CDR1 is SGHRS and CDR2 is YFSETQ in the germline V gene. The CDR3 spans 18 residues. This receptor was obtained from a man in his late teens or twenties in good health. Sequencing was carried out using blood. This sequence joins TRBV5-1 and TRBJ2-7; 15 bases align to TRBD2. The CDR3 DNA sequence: TGCGCCAGCAGCTTGAGGACTAGCGGGGGGGCCGAGACCTACGAGCAGTACTTC. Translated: CASSLRTSGGAETYEQYF.